This record looks at one T cell receptor (beta chain) sequence and its context. Primers used in a second PCR of roughly 7 to 11 cycles were a sample-barcoded 5' primer and a J-beta primer mix. TCRdb recomputed calls from the 5' RACE reads with MiXCR, one row per CDR3 protein. The sample yields around 1,700,000 distinct CDR3 sequences, 28% seen once. This sample is part of a study of blood T cells in healthy people across ages. The germline V and J ends were trimmed by 6 bases and 3 bases, with 11 bases remaining between them. The CDR3 contains 13 residues. The germline V gene has CDR1 MDHEN and CDR2 SYDVKM.

The V gene is TRBV28, the J gene TRBJ1-2; perhaps TRBD1 as D (5 bases). The TCR was taken from a woman younger than 45 in good health. The sample comprised blood. The CDR3 spells CASRRSGYYGYTF. The CDR3 DNA reads TGTGCCAGCAGGCGATCAGGGTACTATGGCTACACCTTC.